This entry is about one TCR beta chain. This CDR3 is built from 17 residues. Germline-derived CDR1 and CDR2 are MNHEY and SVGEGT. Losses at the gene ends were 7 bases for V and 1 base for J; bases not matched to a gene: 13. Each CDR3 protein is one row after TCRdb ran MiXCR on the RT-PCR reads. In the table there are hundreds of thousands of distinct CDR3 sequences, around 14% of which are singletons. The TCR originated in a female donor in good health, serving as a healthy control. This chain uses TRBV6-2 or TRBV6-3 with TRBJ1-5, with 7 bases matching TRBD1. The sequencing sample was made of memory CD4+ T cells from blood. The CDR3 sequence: CASTTGRQGPSNQPQHF. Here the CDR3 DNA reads TGTGCCAGCACCACGGGGAGACAGGGACCCAGCAATCAGCCCCAGCATTTT.